The clone carrying this TCR beta chain showed up many times. Its antigen is not identified. The data were obtained in a study of tumor-infiltrating lymphocytes in primary liver carcinoma. Findings of the study overall: Tumor-adjacent and tumor-blood pairs overlapped less than tumor region pairs did.

V lost 7 bases, J lost 4 bases, and 7 bases stayed unmatched. Germline V lookup: CDR1 SEHNR, CDR2 FQNEAQ (reference sequence). The CDR3 length is 14 residues. Germline DNA was extracted alongside blood RNA, which was obtained from unsorted whole blood. cDNA specific to TCR beta was made from 500 to 650 ng of total RNA, with a constant-region primer employed for priming. Investigators got TCR beta libraries out of three nested multiplex PCR rounds, done with slightly modified ARM-PCR. TRBV1-TRBV30 forward primers paired with a C-beta reverse primer were used in the first two PCR rounds, which ran approximately 10 cycles each. TCRdb analysed the multiplex PCR reads with MiXCR anew, one entry per CDR3 protein. The profile shows 300,000 to 400,000 distinct CDR3 sequences, 65% of them singletons.

The receptor was isolated from a man between 40 and 49 years old with primary liver carcinoma and hepatitis B virus infection. The specimen sequenced was peripheral blood. This chain uses TRBV7-9 with TRBJ2-1, with 7 bases aligning to TRBD2. In nucleotides, the CDR3 is TGTGCCAGCACCATGGGAGCGGGGTACAATGAGCAGTTCTTC. This gives the protein CASTMGAGYNEQFF.